What follows describes a single T cell receptor (beta chain). What it recognizes is unknown. The CDR3 runs 15 residues. Trimming removed 8 bases from V and 0 bases from J, with 17 bases in between. The germline gives CDR1 SNHLY, CDR2 FYNNEI. This specimen comes from a study of PD-1 blockade in classical Hodgkin lymphoma. There was relapse after autologous stem cell transplantation in every patient, and there was variation in brentuximab vedotin exposure. Study-level findings and limits: CD4+ TCR diversity, unlike CD8+, rose significantly by C4D1. Baseline diversity resembling that of newly diagnosed patients was seen in complete responders. The repertoire differences lack a defined cause, possibly disease activity or prior therapy.

Only in-frame clones appear in the TCRdb table, and some are missing; sequencing was by immunoSEQ multiplex PCR. The table shows 98,000 or so clones, with nearly 90% occurring only once. Sample: peripheral blood mononuclear cells (PBMCs), taken before the second cycle of nivolumab. This rearrangement joins TRBV2 to TRBJ2-7, with D possibly matching TRBD2 (7 bases). This receptor was obtained from a human donor with classical Hodgkin lymphoma. The CDR3 nucleotides read TGTGCCAGCGGGGGGGCCGGGAGGACCTCCTACGAGCAGTACTTC. Protein: CASGGAGRTSYEQYF. The complete variable domain, with remaining parts taken from reference TRBV2 and TRBJ2-7, reads EPEVTQTPSHQVTQMGQEVILRCVPISNHLYFYWYRQILGQKVEFLVSFYNNEISEKSEIFDDQFSVERPDGSNFTLKIRSTKLEDSAMYFCASGGAGRTSYEQYFGPGTRLTVT.